A selection of T cell receptor beta chains follows, all from one sample in a study of blood T cell repertoires in COVID-19. Assay used: immunoSEQ multiplex PCR; TCRdb lists only in-frame clones, some missing. Of roughly 150,000 clones in the sample, under 95% were seen once. Source material: peripheral blood. These receptors all stem from a man aged 60 to 69 with active or convalescent COVID-19. Both conserved end residues are part of each CDR3. Each record gives: V gene, D gene, J gene, CDR3 DNA, CDR3 protein. The D gene is left open where the match is weak.

V: TRBV6-5; D: TRBD1; J: TRBJ1-2; DNA: TGTGCCACCGTGGACAGGGGTGACTATGGCTACACCTTC; CDR3: CATVDRGDYGYTF
V: TRBV27; D: TRBD1; J: TRBJ2-2; DNA: TGTGCCAGCAGTTTATACGGACAGGGTGGAACCGGGGAGCTGTTTTTT; CDR3: CASSLYGQGGTGELFF
V: TRBV7-9; D: -; J: TRBJ2-7; DNA: TGTGCCAGCAGCTACAACAGGGGCGGGAACGAGCAGTACTTC; CDR3: CASSYNRGGNEQYF
V: TRBV19; D: TRBD2; J: TRBJ2-7; DNA: TGTGCCAGTAGTTCCCTTGGGGGGAGGGCCCCCTACGAGCAGTACTTC; CDR3: CASSSLGGRAPYEQYF
V: TRBV27; D: -; J: TRBJ2-2; DNA: TGTGCCAGCAGTCAGACTCCCCGACTCCTGAACACCGGGGAGCTGTTTTTT; CDR3: CASSQTPRLLNTGELFF
V: TRBV9; D: -; J: TRBJ2-3; DNA: TGTGCCAGCAGCGGGGGGCTGGGCACAGATACGCAGTATTTT; CDR3: CASSGGLGTDTQYF
V: TRBV5-5; D: TRBD1; J: TRBJ2-2; DNA: TGTGCCAGCAGCTGGACAGGGGGCACCGGGGAGCTGTTTTTT; CDR3: CASSWTGGTGELFF
V: TRBV27; D: -; J: TRBJ2-1; DNA: TGTGCCAGCAGTTTGCCAGGGATGTGGAATGAGCAGTTCTTC; CDR3: CASSLPGMWNEQFF
V: TRBV6-5; D: TRBD2; J: TRBJ2-3; DNA: TGTGCCAGCAGTTTAGCGGGTTACACAGATACGCAGTATTTT; CDR3: CASSLAGYTDTQYF
V: TRBV5-4; D: TRBD1; J: TRBJ2-4; DNA: TGTGCCATCAACACAGGGGGCGCACGAAACATTCAGTACTTC; CDR3: CAINTGGARNIQYF
V: TRBV2; D: TRBD1; J: TRBJ1-1; DNA: TGTGCCAGCAGGGGACAGGGAGGTCCGAACACTGAAGCTTTCTTT; CDR3: CASRGQGGPNTEAFF
V: TRBV6-6; D: -; J: TRBJ2-7; DNA: TGTGCCAGCAGTTACACAGCCCCTGGCCCGACCTACGAGCAGTACTTC; CDR3: CASSYTAPGPTYEQYF
V: TRBV9; D: TRBD2; J: TRBJ2-1; DNA: TGTGCCAGCAGCCCCCGGACTAGCGGTAACAATGAGCAGTTCTTC; CDR3: CASSPRTSGNNEQFF
V: TRBV5-1; D: -; J: TRBJ1-1; DNA: TGCGCCAGCGGCCAGGACAGTATGAACACTGAAGCTTTCTTT; CDR3: CASGQDSMNTEAFF
V: TRBV30; D: TRBD2; J: TRBJ2-6; DNA: TGTGCCTGGAGTGTTCCCTCTAGCGGCTCTGGGGCCAACGTCCTGACTTTC; CDR3: CAWSVPSSGSGANVLTF
V: TRBV7-2; D: TRBD1; J: TRBJ1-5; DNA: TGTGCCAGCAGCTTTGGAGGGACAGGGGATCAGCCCCAGCATTTT; CDR3: CASSFGGTGDQPQHF
V: TRBV7-8; D: -; J: TRBJ2-4; DNA: TGTGCCAGCAGCTTAGCAGCAGGGTGGAACATTCAGTACTTC; CDR3: CASSLAAGWNIQYF
V: TRBV12-3/TRBV12-4; D: -; J: TRBJ1-1; DNA: TGTGCCAGCAGTTCCCTGACTGGAGCTTTCTTT; CDR3: CASSSLTGAFF
V: TRBV7-9; D: TRBD1; J: TRBJ1-6; DNA: TGTGCCAGCAGCTTATCCGGGACAGTAAGCGGTTCACCCCTCCACTTT; CDR3: CASSLSGTVSGSPLHF